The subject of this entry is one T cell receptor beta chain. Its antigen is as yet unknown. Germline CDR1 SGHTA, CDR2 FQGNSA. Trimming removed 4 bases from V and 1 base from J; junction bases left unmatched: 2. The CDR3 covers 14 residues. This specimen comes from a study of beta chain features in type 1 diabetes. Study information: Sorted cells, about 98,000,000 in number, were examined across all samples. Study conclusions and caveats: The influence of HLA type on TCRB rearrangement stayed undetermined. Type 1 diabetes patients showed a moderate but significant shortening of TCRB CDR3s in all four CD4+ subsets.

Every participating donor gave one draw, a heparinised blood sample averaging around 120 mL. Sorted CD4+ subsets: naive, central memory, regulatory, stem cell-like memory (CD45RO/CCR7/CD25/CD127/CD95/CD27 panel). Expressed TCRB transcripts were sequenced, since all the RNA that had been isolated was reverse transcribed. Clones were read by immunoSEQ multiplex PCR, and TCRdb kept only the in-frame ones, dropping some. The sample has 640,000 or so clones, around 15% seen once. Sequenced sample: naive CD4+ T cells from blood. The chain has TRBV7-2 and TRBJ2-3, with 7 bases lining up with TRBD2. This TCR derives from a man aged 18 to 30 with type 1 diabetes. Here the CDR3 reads CASSSTSGTDTQYF. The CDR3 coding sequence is TGTGCCAGCAGCTCTACTAGCGGCACAGATACGCAGTATTTT. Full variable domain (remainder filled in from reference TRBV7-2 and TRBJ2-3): GAGVSQSPSNKVTEKGKDVELRCDPISGHTALYWYRQSLGQGLEFLIYFQGNSAPDKSGLPSDRFSAERTGGSVSTLTIQRTQQEDSAVYLCASSSTSGTDTQYFGPGTRLTVL.